Following are 16 T cell receptor beta chains from one sample sequenced in a study of shared T cell receptors in the human thymus. Libraries were prepared by immunoSEQ multiplex PCR; TCRdb keeps only in-frame clonotypes and omits some of them. The repertoire includes 700,000 or so clones, approximately 83% of them detected once, and 0.0095% to 0.013% sits in the top ten. This sample also belongs to another study, concerning human thymus T cells.

Sample: thymocytes. All receptors derive from a girl under three years old with a congenital heart defect.

The J gene is TRBJ1-1, the V gene TRBV7-9; D remains unclear. Trimming took 5 bases from V and 7 from J, leaving 11 bases between them. CDR3 length equals 12 residues. From germline, CDR1 is SEHNR and CDR2 FQNEAQ (reference sequence). This CDR3 reads CASSPTRIEAFF. CDR3 nucleotides: TGTGCCAGCAGCCCTACCCGAATTGAAGCTTTCTTT.

The J gene is TRBJ1-2, the V gene TRBV11-3; TRBD1 is a possible D gene (6 bases). The V end was cut by 0 bases, the J end by 7 bases, with 12 bases between. This CDR3 has 14 residues. Germline values: CDR1 SGHNT, CDR2 YENEEA. CDR3 region: CASSLDPGRGGYTF. In DNA, the CDR3 is TGTGCCAGCAGCTTAGATCCGGGCAGGGGTGGCTACACCTTC.

This rearrangement joins TRBV6-1 to TRBJ1-5; D is perhaps TRBD1 (6 bases). CDR3 size: 19 residues. V lost 1 base and J lost 9, with 28 bases in between. Germline V gene data show CDR1 as MNHNS and CDR2 as SASEGT. CDR3 nucleotides: TGTGCCAGCAGTGAAGTTGGGTATGGGGACACTCCTCTTGGTTGGCCCCAGCATTTT. This sequence encodes CASSEVGYGDTPLGWPQHF.

This clone was counted a few times. This chain links TRBV10-3 with TRBJ1-1, with a possible D match to TRBD1 (6 bases). The germline V gene has CDR1 ENHRY and CDR2 SYGVKD. V was pared by 3 bases and J by 0 bases, with 8 bases between. CDR3 length: 14 residues. The chain's CDR3 is CAISDTGLNTEAFF. The DNA of the CDR3 is TGTGCCATCAGTGATACAGGGTTGAACACTGAAGCTTTCTTT.

The rearrangement uses TRBV30 and TRBJ2-3, with D tentatively TRBD2 (7 bases). Germline assignment: CDR1 GTSNPN and CDR2 SVGIG (reference sequence). V lost 4 bases to trimming and J lost 4 bases, with 21 bases between them. The CDR3 has 16 residues. Here the CDR3 reads CAWTLIGGGRADTQYF. The CDR3 bases are TGTGCCTGGACCCTTATAGGGGGGGGGCGCGCAGATACGCAGTATTTT.

The chain couples TRBV4-1 to TRBJ2-1, with 8 bases lining up with TRBD2. V lost 1 base to trimming and J lost 10 bases; unmatched junction nucleotides: 12. Germline assignment: CDR1 MGHRA and CDR2 YSYEKL. The CDR3 consists of 16 residues. CDR3 region: CASSQASRPGGKEQFF. The CDR3, as DNA: TGCGCCAGCAGCCAAGCCTCCCGCCCGGGGGGGAAGGAGCAGTTCTTC.

The J gene is TRBJ2-7, the V gene TRBV28; tentatively, D is TRBD1 (5 bases). Trimming cost V 5 bases and J 3 bases, with 14 bases left between them. The germline V gene encodes CDR1 MDHEN and CDR2 SYDVKM. This CDR3 has 14 residues. The CDR3 is CASSIFRQYYEQYF. The CDR3 nucleotides read TGTGCCAGCAGTATTTTCCGACAGTACTACGAGCAGTACTTC.

The V call is TRBV19, the J call TRBJ2-5, with D hard to call. The CDR3 is 17 amino acids. Trimming shortened V by 4 bases and J by 0 bases, and 18 bases separated the two germline ends. Germline loops: CDR1 LNHDA, CDR2 SQIVND (reference sequence). DNA for the CDR3: TGTGCCAGTAGTAATGTTGCAATGAGGAAGAACCAAGAGACCCAGTACTTC. It specifies CASSNVAMRKNQETQYF.

J is TRBJ2-1 and V is TRBV30, with D maybe TRBD2 (6 bases). The germline gives CDR1 GTSNPN, CDR2 SVGIG (reference sequence). With 0 bases removed from V and 8 bases from J, the gap between germline ends came to 14 bases. This CDR3 comprises 14 residues. The CDR3 DNA sequence: TGTGCCTGGAGTGTATTTTTGGGGAGGTATGAGCAGTTCTTC. It is translated as CAWSVFLGRYEQFF.

The V and J genes are TRBV7-6 and TRBJ1-2; maybe TRBD1 (5 bases). Trimming left V 0 bases short and J 4 bases short, with 15 bases between. The CDR3 is 16 residues long. In germline, CDR1 is SGHVS, CDR2 FNYEAQ. In DNA, the CDR3 is TGTGCCAGCAGCTTAGCGGCTGGGGGGGGGTTCTATGGCTACACCTTC. It codes for CASSLAAGGGFYGYTF.

The chain joins TRBV28 to TRBJ1-3; maybe TRBD1 (6 bases). This CDR3 comprises 16 residues. V dropped 3 bases and J dropped 2 bases, with 14 bases sitting between them. Germline CDR1 and CDR2: MDHEN and SYDVKM. The CDR3 nucleotides read TGTGCCAGCAGTTTCGCTGACAGGCCTCCTGGAAACACCATATATTTT. This encodes CASSFADRPPGNTIYF. Full variable domain (outside the CDR3, taken from reference TRBV28 and TRBJ1-3): DVKVTQSSRYLVKRTGEKVFLECVQDMDHENMFWYRQDPGLGLRLIYFSYDVKMKEKGDIPEGYSVSREKKERFSLILESASTNQTSMYLCASSFADRPPGNTIYFGEGSWLTVV.

This rearrangement joins TRBV15 to TRBJ2-7; TRBD2 might be the D (5 bases). The CDR3 spans 20 residues. Trimming took 0 bases from V and 0 from J, leaving 24 bases between them. CDR1 is LNHNV and CDR2 is YYDKDF in the germline V gene (reference sequence). CDR3 sequence reads: CATSRDHLANSITFSYEQYF. The CDR3 nucleotides read TGTGCCACCAGCAGAGATCACCTAGCTAACTCCATTACATTCTCCTACGAGCAGTACTTC. The variable domain in full, completed from reference TRBV15 and TRBJ2-7, reads DAMVIQNPRYQVTQFGKPVTLSCSQTLNHNVMYWYQQKSSQAPKLLFHYYDKDFNNEADTPDNFQSRRPNTSFCFLDIRSPGLGDTAMYLCATSRDHLANSITFSYEQYFGPGTRLTVT.

The CDR3, as DNA: TGCGCCAGCAGTGAAGACGAGGAGAAACTACAGTTCTTC. This encodes CASSEDEEKLQFF. The J gene is TRBJ2-1, the V gene TRBV10-2; no clear D gene. Per germline, CDR1 WSHSY and CDR2 SAAADI. This CDR3 contains 13 residues. Deletions cut 3 bases from V and 13 bases from J, with 16 bases between.

This clone was seen a single time. The V and J genes are TRBV6-4 and TRBJ1-1; a weak D match, TRBD1 (6 bases). Trimming stripped 8 bases from V and 0 bases from J, with 22 bases between. Per germline, CDR1 MRHNA and CDR2 SNTAGT. The CDR3 extends over 17 amino acids. As DNA, the CDR3 is TGTGCCAGCCAGACCGGGACATACGAATTAATGAACACTGAAGCTTTCTTT. Amino acid sequence: CASQTGTYELMNTEAFF.

The CDR3 loop is CSFSQGGNGYTF. CDR3 coding DNA: TGCAGCTTTTCACAGGGGGGCAATGGCTACACCTTC. The V and J genes are TRBV29-1 and TRBJ1-2, with TRBD1 identical over 8 bases. The germline gives CDR1 SQVTM, CDR2 ANQGSEA. V lost 8 bases to trimming and J lost 6 bases; unmatched junction nucleotides: 8. The CDR3 is made up of 12 amino acids.

This chain connects TRBV4-2 to TRBJ1-1; D unresolved. Germline-derived CDR1 and CDR2 are LGHNA and YNFKEQ. V was clipped by 8 bases and J by 3 bases, with 22 bases between them. The CDR3 consists of 16 residues. In DNA, the CDR3 is TGTGCCAGCGGAAGCCGTTCTCGGGGATGTTACACTGAAGCTTTCTTT. It is translated as CASGSRSRGCYTEAFF.